This T cell receptor beta chain is from a study of beta chain features in type 1 diabetes. General observations from the study: For TCRB rearrangement, an influence of HLA type remained unresolved here. Shorter TCRB CDR3s, moderately but significantly so, were found in Type 1 diabetes patients in all four CD4+ subsets. The VDJ junctions of type 1 diabetes patients carried fewer insertions and more deletions.

V gave up 0 bases and J gave up 4 bases, with 10 bases separating them. The CDR3 contains 14 residues. CDR1 is SGHRS and CDR2 is YFSETQ in the germline V gene. Every bit of the isolated RNA underwent reverse transcription, so sequencing read expressed TCRB transcripts. Assay: immunoSEQ multiplex PCR; the TCRdb copy retains only in-frame clones and omits some. The sample yields approximately 170,000 clones, around 8% seen once. In its sample, this clone was seen a few times. What it binds is unknown. The source material was central memory CD4+ T cells from blood. This receptor was taken from a woman aged 40 to 50 with type 1 diabetes. The rearrangement joins TRBV5-1 to TRBJ1-2, with D unclear. The CDR3 loop is CASSLGREFYGYTF. Here the CDR3 DNA reads TGCGCCAGCAGCTTGGGTCGGGAGTTCTATGGCTACACCTTC.